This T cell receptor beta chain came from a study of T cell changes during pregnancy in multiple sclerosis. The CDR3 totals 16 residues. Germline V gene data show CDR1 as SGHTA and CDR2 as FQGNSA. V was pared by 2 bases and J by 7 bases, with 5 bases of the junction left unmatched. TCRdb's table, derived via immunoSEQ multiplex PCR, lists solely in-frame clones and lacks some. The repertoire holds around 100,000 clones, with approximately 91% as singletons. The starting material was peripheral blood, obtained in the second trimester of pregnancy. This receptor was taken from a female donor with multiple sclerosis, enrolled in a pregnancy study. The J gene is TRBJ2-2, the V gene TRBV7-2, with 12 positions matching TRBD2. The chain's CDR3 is CASSLRLAGAGGELFF. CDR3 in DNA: TGTGCCAGCAGCTTAAGACTAGCGGGAGCGGGCGGGGAGCTGTTTTTT.